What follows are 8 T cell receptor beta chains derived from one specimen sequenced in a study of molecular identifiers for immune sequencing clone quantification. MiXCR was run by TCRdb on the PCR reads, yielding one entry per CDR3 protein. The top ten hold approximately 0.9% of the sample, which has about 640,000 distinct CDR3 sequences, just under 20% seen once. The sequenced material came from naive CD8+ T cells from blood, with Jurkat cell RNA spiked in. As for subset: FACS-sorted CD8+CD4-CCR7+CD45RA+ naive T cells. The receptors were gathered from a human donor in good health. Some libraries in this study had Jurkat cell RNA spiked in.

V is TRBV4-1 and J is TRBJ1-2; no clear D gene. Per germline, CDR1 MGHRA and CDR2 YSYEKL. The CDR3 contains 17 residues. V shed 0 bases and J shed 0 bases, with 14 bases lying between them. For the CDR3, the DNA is TGCGCCAGCAGCCAAGATGTGGTGGCCGCCACTAACTATGGCTACACCTTC. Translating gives CASSQDVVAATNYGYTF.

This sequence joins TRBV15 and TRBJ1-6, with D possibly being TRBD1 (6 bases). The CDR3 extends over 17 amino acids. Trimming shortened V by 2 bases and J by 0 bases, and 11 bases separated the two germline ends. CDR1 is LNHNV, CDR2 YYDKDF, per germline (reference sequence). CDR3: CATSRSQGSSYNSPLHF. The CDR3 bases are TGTGCCACCAGCAGATCCCAGGGGAGCTCCTATAATTCACCCCTCCACTTT. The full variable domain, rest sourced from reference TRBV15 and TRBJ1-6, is DAMVIQNPRYQVTQFGKPVTLSCSQTLNHNVMYWYQQKSSQAPKLLFHYYDKDFNNEADTPDNFQSRRPNTSFCFLDIRSPGLGDTAMYLCATSRSQGSSYNSPLHFGNGTRLTVT.

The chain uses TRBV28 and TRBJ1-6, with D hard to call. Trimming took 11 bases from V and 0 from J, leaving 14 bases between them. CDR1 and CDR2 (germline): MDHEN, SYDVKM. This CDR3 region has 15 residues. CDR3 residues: CAGNLRSSYNSPLHF. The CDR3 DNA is TGTGCCGGCAACCTCAGGAGCTCCTATAATTCACCCCTCCACTTT. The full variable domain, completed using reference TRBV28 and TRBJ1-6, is DVKVTQSSRYLVKRTGEKVFLECVQDMDHENMFWYRQDPGLGLRLIYFSYDVKMKEKGDIPEGYSVSREKKERFSLILESASTNQTSMYLCAGNLRSSYNSPLHFGNGTRLTVT.

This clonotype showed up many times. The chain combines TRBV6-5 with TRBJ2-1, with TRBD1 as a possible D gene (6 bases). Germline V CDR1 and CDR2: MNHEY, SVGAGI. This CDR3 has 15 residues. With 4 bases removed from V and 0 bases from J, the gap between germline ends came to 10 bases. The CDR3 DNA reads TGTGCCAGCAGTTTGACGGACAGCTCCTACAATGAGCAGTTCTTC. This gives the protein CASSLTDSSYNEQFF.

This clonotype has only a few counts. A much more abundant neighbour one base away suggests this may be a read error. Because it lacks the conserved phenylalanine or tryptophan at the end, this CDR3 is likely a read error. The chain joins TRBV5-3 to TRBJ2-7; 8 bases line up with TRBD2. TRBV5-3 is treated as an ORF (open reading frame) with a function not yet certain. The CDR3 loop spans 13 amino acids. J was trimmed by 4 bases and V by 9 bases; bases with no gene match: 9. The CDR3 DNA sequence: TGTGCCACGGACGGACTAGCCCCTTACGAGCAGTACCTC. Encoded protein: CATDGLAPYEQYL.

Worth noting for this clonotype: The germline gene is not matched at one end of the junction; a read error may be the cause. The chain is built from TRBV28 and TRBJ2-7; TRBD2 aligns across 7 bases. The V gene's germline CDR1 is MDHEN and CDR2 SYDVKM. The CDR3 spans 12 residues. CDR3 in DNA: TGTGTCAGCAGTTTGGGGGGGGAAGAGCAGTACTTC. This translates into CVSSLGGEEQYF. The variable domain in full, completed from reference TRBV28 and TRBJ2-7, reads DVKVTQSSRYLVKRTGEKVFLECVQDMDHENMFWYRQDPGLGLRLIYFSYDVKMKEKGDIPEGYSVSREKKERFSLILESASTNQTSMYLCVSSLGGEEQYFGPGTRLTVT.

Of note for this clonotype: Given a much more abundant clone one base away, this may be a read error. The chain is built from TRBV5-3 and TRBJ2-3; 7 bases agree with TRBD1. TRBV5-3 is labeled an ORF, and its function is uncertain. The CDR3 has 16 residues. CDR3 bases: TGTGCCAGCAGCTATCGACAGGGACAGAGTAGAGATACGCAGTATTTT. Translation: CASSYRQGQSRDTQYF.

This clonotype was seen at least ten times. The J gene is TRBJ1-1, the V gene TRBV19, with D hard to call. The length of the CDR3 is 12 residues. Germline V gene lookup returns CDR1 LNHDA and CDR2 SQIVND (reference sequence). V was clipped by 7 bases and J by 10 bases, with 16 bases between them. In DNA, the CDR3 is TGTGCCAGTACCTCCCAGGCCCGAGGAGCTTTCTTT. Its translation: CASTSQARGAFF.